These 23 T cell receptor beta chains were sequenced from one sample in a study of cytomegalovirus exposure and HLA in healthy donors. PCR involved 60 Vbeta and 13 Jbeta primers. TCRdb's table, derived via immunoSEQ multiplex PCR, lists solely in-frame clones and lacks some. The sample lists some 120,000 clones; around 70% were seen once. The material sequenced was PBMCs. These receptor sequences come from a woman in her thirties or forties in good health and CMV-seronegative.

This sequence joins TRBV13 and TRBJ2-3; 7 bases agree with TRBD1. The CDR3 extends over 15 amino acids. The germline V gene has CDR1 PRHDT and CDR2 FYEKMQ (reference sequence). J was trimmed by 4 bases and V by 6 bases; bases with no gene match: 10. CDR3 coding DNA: TGTGCCAGCAGTTTCGGGACAGCTTTGGCAGATACGCAGTATTTT. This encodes CASSFGTALADTQYF.

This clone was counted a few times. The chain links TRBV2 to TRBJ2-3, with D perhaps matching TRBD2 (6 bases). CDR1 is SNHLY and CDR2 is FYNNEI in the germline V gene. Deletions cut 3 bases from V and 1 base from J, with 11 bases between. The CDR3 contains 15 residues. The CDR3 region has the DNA TGTGCCAGCAGTGACGGAGGGAGCGGCACAGATACGCAGTATTTT. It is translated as CASSDGGSGTDTQYF.

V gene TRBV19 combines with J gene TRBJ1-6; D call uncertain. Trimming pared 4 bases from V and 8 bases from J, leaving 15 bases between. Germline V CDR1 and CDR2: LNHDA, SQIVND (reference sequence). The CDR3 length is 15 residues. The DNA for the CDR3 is TGTGCCAGTAGTAGGGAAGGAGGGCTCGATTCACCCCTCCACTTT. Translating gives CASSREGGLDSPLHF.

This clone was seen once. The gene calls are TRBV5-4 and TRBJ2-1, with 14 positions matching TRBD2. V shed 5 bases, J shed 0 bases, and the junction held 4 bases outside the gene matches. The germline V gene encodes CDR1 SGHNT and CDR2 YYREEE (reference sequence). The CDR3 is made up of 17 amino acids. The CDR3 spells CASSGTSGGSSYNEQFF. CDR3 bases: TGTGCCAGCAGTGGGACTAGCGGGGGTAGCTCCTACAATGAGCAGTTCTTC.

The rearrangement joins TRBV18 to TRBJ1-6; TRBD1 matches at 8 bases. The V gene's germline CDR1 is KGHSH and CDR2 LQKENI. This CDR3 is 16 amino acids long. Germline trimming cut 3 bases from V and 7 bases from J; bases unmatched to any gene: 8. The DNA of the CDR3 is TGTGCCAGCTCACCGGGGACTACAGGGGGAAATTCACCCCTCCACTTT. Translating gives CASSPGTTGGNSPLHF. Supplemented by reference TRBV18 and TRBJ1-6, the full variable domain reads NAGVMQNPRHLVRRRGQEARLRCSPMKGHSHVYWYRQLPEEGLKFMVYLQKENIIDESGMPKERFSAEFPKEGPSILRIQQVVRGDSAAYFCASSPGTTGGNSPLHFGNGTRLTVT.

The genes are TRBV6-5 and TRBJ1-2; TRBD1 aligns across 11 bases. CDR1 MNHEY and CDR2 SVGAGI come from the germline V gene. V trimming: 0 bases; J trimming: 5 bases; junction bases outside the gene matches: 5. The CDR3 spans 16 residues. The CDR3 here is CASSYSGQGGWYGYTF. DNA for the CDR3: TGTGCCAGCAGTTACTCGGGACAGGGGGGGTGGTATGGCTACACCTTC.

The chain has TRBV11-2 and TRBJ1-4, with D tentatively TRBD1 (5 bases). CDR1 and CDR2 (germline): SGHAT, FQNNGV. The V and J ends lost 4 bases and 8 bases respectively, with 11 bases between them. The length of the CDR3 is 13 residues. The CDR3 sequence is CASSWGLREKLFF. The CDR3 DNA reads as TGTGCCAGCAGCTGGGGACTTCGGGAAAAACTGTTTTTT.

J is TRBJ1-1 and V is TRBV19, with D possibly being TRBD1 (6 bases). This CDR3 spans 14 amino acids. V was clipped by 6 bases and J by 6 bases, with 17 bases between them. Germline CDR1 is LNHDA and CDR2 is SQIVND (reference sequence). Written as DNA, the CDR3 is TGTGCCAGTAGAAAAAGGACAGACACGTCTGAAGCTTTCTTT. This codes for CASRKRTDTSEAFF. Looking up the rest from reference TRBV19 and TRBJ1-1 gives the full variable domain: DGGITQSPKYLFRKEGQNVTLSCEQNLNHDAMYWYRQDPGQGLRLIYYSQIVNDFQKGDIAEGYSVSREKKESFPLTVTSAQKNPTAFYLCASRKRTDTSEAFFGQGTRLTVV.

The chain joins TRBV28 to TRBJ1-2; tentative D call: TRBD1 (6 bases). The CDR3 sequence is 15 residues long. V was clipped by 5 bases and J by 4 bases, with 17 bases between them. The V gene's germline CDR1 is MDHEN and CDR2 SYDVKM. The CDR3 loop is CASSGTGQGIYGYTF. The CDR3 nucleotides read TGTGCCAGCAGTGGGACGGGCCAGGGGATCTATGGCTACACCTTC.

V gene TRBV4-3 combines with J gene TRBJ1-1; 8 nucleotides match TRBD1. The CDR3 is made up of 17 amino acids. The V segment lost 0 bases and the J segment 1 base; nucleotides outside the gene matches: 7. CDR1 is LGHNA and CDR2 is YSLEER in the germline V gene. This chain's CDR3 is CASSQEGRGRRNTEAFF. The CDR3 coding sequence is TGCGCCAGCAGCCAAGAAGGCAGGGGGCGCAGGAACACTGAAGCTTTCTTT.

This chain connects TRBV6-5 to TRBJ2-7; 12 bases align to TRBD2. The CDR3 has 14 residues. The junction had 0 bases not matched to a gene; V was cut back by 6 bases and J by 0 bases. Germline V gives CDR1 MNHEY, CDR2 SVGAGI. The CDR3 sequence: CASRTSGSSYEQYF. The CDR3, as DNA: TGTGCCAGCAGGACTAGCGGGAGCTCCTACGAGCAGTACTTC.

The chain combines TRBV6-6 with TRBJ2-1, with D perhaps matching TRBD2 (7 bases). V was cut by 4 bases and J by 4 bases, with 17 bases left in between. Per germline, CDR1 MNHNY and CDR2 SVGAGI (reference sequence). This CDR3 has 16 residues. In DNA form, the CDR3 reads TGTGCCAGCAGTTCTCCCGAGAGGGGGGGGTACAATGAGCAGTTCTTC. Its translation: CASSSPERGGYNEQFF.

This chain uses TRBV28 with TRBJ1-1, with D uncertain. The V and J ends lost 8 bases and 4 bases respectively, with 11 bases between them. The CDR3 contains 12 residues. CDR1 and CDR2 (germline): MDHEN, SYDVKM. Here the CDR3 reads CASHTPLTEAFF. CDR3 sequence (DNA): TGTGCCAGCCATACTCCTCTCACTGAAGCTTTCTTT. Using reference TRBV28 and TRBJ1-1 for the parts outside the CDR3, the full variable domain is DVKVTQSSRYLVKRTGEKVFLECVQDMDHENMFWYRQDPGLGLRLIYFSYDVKMKEKGDIPEGYSVSREKKERFSLILESASTNQTSMYLCASHTPLTEAFFGQGTRLTVV.

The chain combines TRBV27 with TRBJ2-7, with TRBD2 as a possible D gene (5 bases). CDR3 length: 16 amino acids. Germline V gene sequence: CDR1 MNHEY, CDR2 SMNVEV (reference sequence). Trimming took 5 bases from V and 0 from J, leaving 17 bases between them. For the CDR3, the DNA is TGTGCCAGCAGTGGAGGCCTTAGCCGAAGCTCCTACGAGCAGTACTTC. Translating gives CASSGGLSRSSYEQYF.

The CDR3 coding sequence is TGTGCCAGCAGCTTGGAAGGGACAGGAGGGGGCTACACCTTC. As protein: CASSLEGTGGGYTF. The rearrangement uses TRBV5-4 and TRBJ1-2; 8 bases agree with TRBD1. After removal of 0 bases from V and 8 bases from J, the junction contained 6 bases not matched to a gene. The germline V gene has CDR1 SGHNT and CDR2 YYREEE (reference sequence). The CDR3 covers 14 residues.

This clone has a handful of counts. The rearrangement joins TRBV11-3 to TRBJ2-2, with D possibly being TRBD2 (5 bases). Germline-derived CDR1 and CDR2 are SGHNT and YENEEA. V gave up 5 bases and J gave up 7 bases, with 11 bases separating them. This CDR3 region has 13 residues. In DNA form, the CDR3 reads TGTGCCAGCAGCGACGGTAGCGTCGGGGAGCTGTTTTTT. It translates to CASSDGSVGELFF.

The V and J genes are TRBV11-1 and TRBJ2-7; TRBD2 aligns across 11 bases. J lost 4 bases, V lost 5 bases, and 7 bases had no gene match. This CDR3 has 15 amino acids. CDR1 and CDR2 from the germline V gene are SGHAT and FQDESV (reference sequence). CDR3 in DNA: TGTGCCAGCAGCCCCGAGACTAGCGGGATGTACGAGCAGTACTTC. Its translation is CASSPETSGMYEQYF. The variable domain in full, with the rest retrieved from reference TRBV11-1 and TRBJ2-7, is EAEVAQSPRYKITEKSQAVAFWCDPISGHATLYWYRQILGQGPELLVQFQDESVVDDSQLPKDRFSAERLKGVDSTLKIQPAELGDSAMYLCASSPETSGMYEQYFGPGTRLTVT.

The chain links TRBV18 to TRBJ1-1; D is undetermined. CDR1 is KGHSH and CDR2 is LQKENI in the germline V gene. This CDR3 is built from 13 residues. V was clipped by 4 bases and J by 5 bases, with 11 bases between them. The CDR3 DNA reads TGTGCCAGCTCACGCGAGGGCTGGACTGAAGCTTTCTTT. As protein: CASSREGWTEAFF.

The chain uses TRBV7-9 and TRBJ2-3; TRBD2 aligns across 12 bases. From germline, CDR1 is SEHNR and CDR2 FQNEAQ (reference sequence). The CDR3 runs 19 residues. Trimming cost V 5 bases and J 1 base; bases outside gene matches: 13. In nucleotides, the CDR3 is TGTGCCAGCAGCCCCTGGGGGGCTAGCGGGGGGGTAGGCACAGATACGCAGTATTTT. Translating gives CASSPWGASGGVGTDTQYF. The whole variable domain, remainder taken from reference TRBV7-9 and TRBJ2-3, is DTGVSQNPRHKITKRGQNVTFRCDPISEHNRLYWYRQTLGQGPEFLTYFQNEAQLEKSRLLSDRFSAERPKGSFSTLEIQRTEQGDSAMYLCASSPWGASGGVGTDTQYFGPGTRLTVL.

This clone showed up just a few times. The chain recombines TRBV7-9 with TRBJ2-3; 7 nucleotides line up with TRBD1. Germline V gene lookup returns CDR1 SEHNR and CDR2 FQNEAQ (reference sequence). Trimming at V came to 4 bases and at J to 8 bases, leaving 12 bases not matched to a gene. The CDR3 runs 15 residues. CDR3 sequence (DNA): TGTGCCAGCAGCTCCCGGGACAGCGCCAGCAGTACGCAGTATTTT. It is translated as CASSSRDSASSTQYF.

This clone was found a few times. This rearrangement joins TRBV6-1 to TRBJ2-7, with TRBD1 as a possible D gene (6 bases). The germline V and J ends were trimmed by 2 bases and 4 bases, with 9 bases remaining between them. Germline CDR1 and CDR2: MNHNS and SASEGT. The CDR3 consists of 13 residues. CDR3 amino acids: CASSELRGYEQYF. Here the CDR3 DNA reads TGTGCCAGCAGTGAACTAAGGGGGTACGAGCAGTACTTC.

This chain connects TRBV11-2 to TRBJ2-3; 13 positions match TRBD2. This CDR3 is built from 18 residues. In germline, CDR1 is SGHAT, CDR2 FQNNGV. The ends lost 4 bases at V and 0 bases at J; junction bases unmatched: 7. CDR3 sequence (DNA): TGTGCCAGCAGCTCCAAACTAGCGGGGGGGCTTAGCACAGATACGCAGTATTTT. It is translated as CASSSKLAGGLSTDTQYF.

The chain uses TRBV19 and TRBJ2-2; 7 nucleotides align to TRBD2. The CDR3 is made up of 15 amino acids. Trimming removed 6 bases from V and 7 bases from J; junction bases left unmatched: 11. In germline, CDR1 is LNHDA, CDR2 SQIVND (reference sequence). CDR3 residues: CASSDYTREGGELFF. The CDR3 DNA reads TGTGCCAGTAGCGACTATACCAGGGAGGGCGGGGAGCTGTTTTTT.